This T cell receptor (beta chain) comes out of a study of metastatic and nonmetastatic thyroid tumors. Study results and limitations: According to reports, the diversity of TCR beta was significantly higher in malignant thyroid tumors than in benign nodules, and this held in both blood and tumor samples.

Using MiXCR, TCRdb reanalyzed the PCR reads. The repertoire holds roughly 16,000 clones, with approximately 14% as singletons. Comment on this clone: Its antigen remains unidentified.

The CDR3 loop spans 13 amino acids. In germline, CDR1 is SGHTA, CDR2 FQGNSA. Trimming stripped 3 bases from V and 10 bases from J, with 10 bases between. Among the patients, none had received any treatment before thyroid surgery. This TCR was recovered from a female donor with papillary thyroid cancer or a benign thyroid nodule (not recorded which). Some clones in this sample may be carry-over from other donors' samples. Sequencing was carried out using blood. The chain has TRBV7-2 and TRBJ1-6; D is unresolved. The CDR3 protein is CASSLAGESPLHF. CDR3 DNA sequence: TGTGCCAGCAGCTTGGCAGGAGAATCACCCCTCCACTTT.